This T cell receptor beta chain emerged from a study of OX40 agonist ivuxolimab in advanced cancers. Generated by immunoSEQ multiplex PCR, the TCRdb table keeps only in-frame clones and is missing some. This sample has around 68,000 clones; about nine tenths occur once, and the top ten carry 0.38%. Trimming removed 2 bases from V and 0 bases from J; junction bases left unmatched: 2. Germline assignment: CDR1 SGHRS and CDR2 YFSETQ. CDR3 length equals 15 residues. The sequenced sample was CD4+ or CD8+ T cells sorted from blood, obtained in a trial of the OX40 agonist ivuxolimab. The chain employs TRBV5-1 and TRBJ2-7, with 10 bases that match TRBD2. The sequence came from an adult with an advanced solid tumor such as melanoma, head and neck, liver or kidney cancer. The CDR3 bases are TGCGCCAGCAGCTTACTAGCGGGGAGCTCCTACGAGCAGTACTTC. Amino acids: CASSLLAGSSYEQYF.